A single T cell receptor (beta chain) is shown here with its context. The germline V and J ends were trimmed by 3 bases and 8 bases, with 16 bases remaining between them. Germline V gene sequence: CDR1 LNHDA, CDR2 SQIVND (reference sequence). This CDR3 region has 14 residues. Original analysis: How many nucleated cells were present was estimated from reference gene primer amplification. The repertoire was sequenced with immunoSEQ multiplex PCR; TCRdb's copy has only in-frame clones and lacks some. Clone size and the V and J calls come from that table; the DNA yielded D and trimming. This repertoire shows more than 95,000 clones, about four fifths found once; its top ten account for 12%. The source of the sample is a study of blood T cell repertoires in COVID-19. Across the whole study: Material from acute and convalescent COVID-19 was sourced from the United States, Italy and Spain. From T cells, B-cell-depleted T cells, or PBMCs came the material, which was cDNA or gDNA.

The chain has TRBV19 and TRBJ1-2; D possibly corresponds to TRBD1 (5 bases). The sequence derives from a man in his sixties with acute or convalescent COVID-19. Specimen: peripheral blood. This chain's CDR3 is CASSIGAGRGGYTF. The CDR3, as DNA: TGTGCCAGTAGTATTGGAGCAGGGCGGGGCGGCTACACCTTC.